This T cell receptor (beta chain) appears in the sequencing data of a study of blood T cell repertoires in COVID-19. About the research overall: Donors in the United States, Italy and Spain gave samples during acute or convalescent COVID-19.

Germline V gives CDR1 SNHLY, CDR2 FYNNEI. Trimming removed 6 bases at V and 7 bases at J, with 12 bases between. This CDR3 has 12 amino acids. Sequencing used immunoSEQ multiplex PCR; TCRdb keeps in-frame clones, though not all of them. The sample consists of under 40,000 clones, more than 75% of them appearing once. The rearrangement links TRBV2 to TRBJ1-1; D perhaps matches TRBD1 (5 bases). This TCR was sampled from a man aged 55 to 70 with active COVID-19. Sequencing was carried out using peripheral blood. CDR3 residues: CASRRGKSEAFF. The CDR3 DNA is TGTGCCAGCAGGCGGGGCAAGAGTGAAGCTTTCTTT.